Below, one T cell receptor beta chain is given with its context. Every patient had relapsed following autologous stem cell transplantation, and cohorts differed in brentuximab vedotin exposure. V was cut by 8 bases and J by 4 bases, with 14 bases left in between. The germline CDR1 and CDR2 sequences are SGHTA and FQGTGA. The CDR3 is 13 amino acids. This entry comes from a study of PD-1 blockade in classical Hodgkin lymphoma. This table comes from immunoSEQ multiplex PCR, and its TCRdb copy is limited to in-frame clones, with some not included. The sample lists about 150,000 clones; around four fifths were seen once.

The TCR originated in a human donor with classical Hodgkin lymphoma. The sample in question was peripheral blood mononuclear cells (PBMCs), obtained before the second cycle of nivolumab. The V gene is TRBV7-3, the J gene TRBJ1-1, with no clear D. CDR3 sequence: CASRDLGGTEAFF. Here the CDR3 DNA reads TGTGCCAGCCGTGATCTGGGTGGCACTGAAGCTTTCTTT.